The clone carrying this T cell receptor (beta chain) occurred once. This specimen belongs to a study of blood T cells in healthy people across ages. Alongside a J-beta primer mix, a sample-barcoded 5' primer served in a second PCR lasting about 6 to 12 cycles. TCRdb re-called the 5' RACE reads with MiXCR, one entry per CDR3 protein. Of about 1.8 million distinct CDR3 sequences in the sample, about 50% were seen once. Germline CDR1 is MDHEN and CDR2 is SYDVKM. J lost 4 bases, V lost 5 bases, and 10 bases had no gene match. The CDR3 spans 16 residues. This clonotype originated in a woman in her thirties or forties in good health. V and J are TRBV28 and TRBJ2-5, with TRBD2 matching 10 bases. What was sequenced was blood. The CDR3 here is CASSPSSGGARETQYF. CDR3 bases: TGTGCCAGCAGTCCCTCGAGCGGGGGGGCGAGAGAGACCCAGTACTTC.